This TCR beta chain was documented in a study of shared clonotypes between healthy human individuals. Across the study: Contributing individuals were a couple of females and a few males aged 18 to 49. Whole-study results and caveats: Shared clonotypes: about 5.3% naive CD4, roughly 3.5% naive CD8, 2.3% memory CD4, approximately 0.4% memory CD8. The sole specimen, blood, was sampled, and tissue repertoires likely differ.

To note about this clone: The antigen is undetermined.

Germline values: CDR1 SGHVS, CDR2 FQNEAQ. V was pared by 1 base and J by 3 bases, with 6 bases between. This CDR3 region has 13 residues. Across several immunoSEQ plates, the genomic DNA of each subset was split evenly. The repertoire was sequenced with immunoSEQ multiplex PCR; TCRdb's copy has only in-frame clones and lacks some. There are fewer than 1.6 million clones in the sample; 97% to 99% occur only once, and under 0.45% lies in the top ten. The receptor comes from a man aged 30 to 39 in good health. Sequenced input: naive CD4+ T cells sorted from blood. As for subset: CD45RA+ positively selected. This chain links TRBV7-8 with TRBJ1-2, with D perhaps TRBD1 (6 bases). The CDR3 spells CASSLGTDYGYTF. The CDR3 DNA reads TGTGCCAGCAGCTTAGGGACAGACTATGGCTACACCTTC.